This TCR beta chain was sequenced for a study of cytomegalovirus exposure and HLA in healthy donors. The study's findings and limits: What TCR beta sequences reportedly achieved was accurate prediction of HLA-A and HLA-B alleles in most subjects. Many donors shared some public TCRs, even though most TCR sequences were rare.

As concerns this clone: Its matching antigen is unknown.

In the PCR, 60 Vbeta and 13 Jbeta primers were used. Profiled with immunoSEQ multiplex PCR; TCRdb holds only in-frame clones, not every one. The sample has 150,000 to 250,000 clones, approximately 78% seen once. Germline V gene sequence: CDR1 MDHEN, CDR2 SYDVKM. The CDR3 has 16 amino acids. V was shortened by 3 bases and J by 2 bases, with 14 bases between the two germline ends. The sequenced material came from PBMCs. This sequence joins TRBV28 and TRBJ2-1, with D tentatively TRBD2 (7 bases). The origin of this receptor is a woman aged 50 to 60 in good health and CMV-seropositive. As DNA, the CDR3 is TGTGCCAGCAGTTTCCGGAGGGGGGGGCCCTACAATGAGCAGTTCTTC. It codes for CASSFRRGGPYNEQFF.